One sample yielded the 6 T cell receptor beta chains listed below, sequenced in a study of OX40 agonist ivuxolimab in advanced cancers. The protocol was immunoSEQ multiplex PCR, while the TCRdb copy is restricted to in-frame clones and leaves out a portion. The data hold more than 20,000 clones, with roughly 84% observed a single time. The sequencing here drew on CD4+ or CD8+ T cells sorted from blood, taken in a trial of the OX40 agonist ivuxolimab. The receptors shown here come from an adult with an advanced solid tumor such as melanoma, head and neck, liver or kidney cancer.

This rearrangement joins TRBV6-4 to TRBJ2-1, with D perhaps TRBD1 (7 bases). The germline V and J ends were trimmed by 8 bases and 5 bases, with 13 bases remaining between them. This CDR3 spans 13 amino acids. The germline V gene encodes CDR1 MRHNA and CDR2 SNTAGT. In nucleotides, the CDR3 is TGTGCCAGCGGGGGGACAGAAGACAATGAGCAGTTCTTC. Encoded protein: CASGGTEDNEQFF.

Within the sample, this clone is medium-sized. The chain recombines TRBV4-1 with TRBJ2-7, with D hard to call. Between the trimmed V and J ends, which lost 4 bases and 2 bases, there was a span of 12 bases. This CDR3 contains 14 residues. Looked up from germline, CDR1 is MGHRA and CDR2 is YSYEKL. CDR3 nucleotides: TGCGCCAGCAGCCCTATCGGCCAGACCTACGAGCAGTACTTC. This gives the protein CASSPIGQTYEQYF.

In nucleotides, the CDR3 is TGTGCCAGCCCCCCCGGCCCCGGGGATGAAAACACCATATATTTT. Residues: CASPPGPGDENTIYF. The chain joins TRBV6-1 to TRBJ1-3; D uncertain. V lost 8 bases and J 6 bases, leaving 20 bases between the germline ends. This CDR3 contains 15 residues. Germline loops: CDR1 MNHNS, CDR2 SASEGT.

The V call is TRBV4-1, the J call TRBJ2-7; no clear D. This CDR3 has 15 residues. The ends were cut back, 4 bases at V and 0 bases at J, with 13 bases in the middle. The germline gives CDR1 MGHRA, CDR2 YSYEKL. CDR3 amino acids: CASSRLPASSYEQYF. For the CDR3, the DNA is TGCGCCAGCAGCCGCCTCCCGGCGAGCTCCTACGAGCAGTACTTC.

The J gene is TRBJ1-1, the V gene TRBV4-2; D may be TRBD1 (6 bases). CDR3 size: 15 residues. CDR1 is LGHNA, CDR2 YNFKEQ, per germline. Trimming stripped 1 base from V and 3 bases from J, with 12 bases between. In DNA form, the CDR3 reads TGTGCCAGCAGCCAAGCAACAGGGTCGGACACTGAAGCTTTCTTT. Translating it yields CASSQATGSDTEAFF.

V usage is TRBV4-1 and J usage is TRBJ2-7, with D tentatively TRBD1 (6 bases). There are 16 residues in the CDR3. The germline V gene encodes CDR1 MGHRA and CDR2 YSYEKL. Trimming pared 2 bases from V and 0 bases from J, leaving 14 bases between. This CDR3 is CASSQSTGPPSYEQYF. In DNA form, the CDR3 reads TGCGCCAGCAGCCAATCAACAGGGCCCCCCTCCTACGAGCAGTACTTC.